The sequence of this T cell receptor beta chain was determined in a study of early T cells in non-severe SARS-CoV-2 infection. Turning to the study itself: Alpha and beta chains were unpaired, from unsorted whole-blood bulk RNA. The study, taken as a whole, reports: Private and CD4 specificities were missed by VDJdb matching, skewed to anti-spike CD8.

This clonotype appeared many times. Its matching antigen is unknown. V was clipped by 4 bases and J by 2 bases, with 18 bases between them. CDR1 SGHTA and CDR2 FQGTGA come from the germline V gene. The CDR3 extends over 16 amino acids. Individual cDNA molecules were tagged with unique molecular identifiers, the study reported. TCRdb ran MiXCR on the 5' RACE reads and lists one entry per CDR3 protein. The data contain about 31,000 distinct CDR3 sequences, 4.5% to 7% of them singletons. The sequenced sample consisted of whole blood. The rearrangement links TRBV7-3 to TRBJ2-7; perhaps TRBD2 as D (6 bases). The TCR comes from an adult who was a healthcare worker with PCR-confirmed SARS-CoV-2 infection or an uninfected control (not recorded which). DNA of the CDR3: TGTGCCAGCAGCTCTCGCCCGGGACTGAGTCCCTACGAGCAGTACTTC. This gives the protein CASSSRPGLSPYEQYF.